This T cell receptor beta chain comes out of a study of post-analysis software for immune sequencing data. About the research overall: The disease courses covered relapsing-remitting, secondary progressive and progressive-relapsing multiple sclerosis. General observations from the study: Significantly decreased normalized Chao1 diversity was recorded for multiple sclerosis patients relative to controls. With F measure, samples from one preparation batch clustered together strongly. Controls showed lower frequencies than patients for roughly five TRBV segments, and TRBV5-6, TRBV5-1 and TRBV20-1 were among these.

Concerning this clonotype: What it recognizes is unknown.

Presence of unique molecular identifiers characterized the TCR beta cDNA libraries. TCRdb re-called the PCR reads with MiXCR, one entry per CDR3 protein. The repertoire holds some 800,000 distinct CDR3 sequences, 40% to 55% seen once, with just under 5% in the top ten. The CDR3 spans 16 residues. With 6 bases clipped from V and 2 bases from J, the junction kept 9 bases outside the gene matches. The sample consisted of blood. V is TRBV12-3 or TRBV12-4 and J is TRBJ2-3; 9 positions match TRBD2. The clonotype originates from a girl aged 10 to 17 with multiple sclerosis. CDR3 bases: TGTGCCAGCAGCGACCTCCTAGCGGGGCACACAGATACGCAGTATTTT. Its protein product is CASSDLLAGHTDTQYF.